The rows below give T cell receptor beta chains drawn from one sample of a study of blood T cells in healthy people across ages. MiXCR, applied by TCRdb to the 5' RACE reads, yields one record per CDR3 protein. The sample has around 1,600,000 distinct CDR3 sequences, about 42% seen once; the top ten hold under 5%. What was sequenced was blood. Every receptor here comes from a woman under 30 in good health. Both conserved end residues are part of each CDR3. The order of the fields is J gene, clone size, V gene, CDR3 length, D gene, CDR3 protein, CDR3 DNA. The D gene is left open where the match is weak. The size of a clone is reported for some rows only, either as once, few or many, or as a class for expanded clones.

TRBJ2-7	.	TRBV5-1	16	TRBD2	CASSHSGGTITYEQYF	TGCGCCAGCAGCCATAGCGGCGGGACTATAACCTACGAGCAGTACTTC
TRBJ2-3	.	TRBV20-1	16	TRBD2	CSARDPLAGGGDTQYF	TGCAGTGCTAGAGATCCTCTAGCGGGAGGTGGAGATACGCAGTATTTT
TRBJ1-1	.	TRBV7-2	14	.	CASSLAAPLSEAFF	TGTGCCAGCAGCTTAGCAGCACCTCTCTCTGAAGCTTTCTTT
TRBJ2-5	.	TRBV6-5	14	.	CASSYYGGKETQYF	TGTGCCAGCAGTTACTATGGGGGAAAAGAGACCCAGTACTTC
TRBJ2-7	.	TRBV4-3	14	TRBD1	CASSHQLTGAEQYF	TGCGCCAGCAGCCACCAGCTGACAGGGGCCGAGCAGTACTTC
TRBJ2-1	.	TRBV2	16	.	CASSSRGGPSYNEQFF	TGTGCCAGCAGTTCTAGGGGGGGGCCCTCCTACAATGAGCAGTTCTTC
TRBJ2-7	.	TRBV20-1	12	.	CSAREDLYEQYF	TGCAGTGCTAGAGAGGACCTCTACGAGCAGTACTTC
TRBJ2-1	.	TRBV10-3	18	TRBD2	CAISEFTAGTSGSGEQFF	TGTGCCATCAGTGAGTTTACAGCCGGGACTAGCGGGAGTGGTGAGCAGTTCTTC
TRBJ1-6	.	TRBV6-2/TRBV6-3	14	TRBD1	CASRRDRMNSPLHF	TGTGCCAGCAGAAGGGACAGGATGAATTCACCCCTCCACTTT
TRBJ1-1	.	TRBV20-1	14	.	CSARSGSINTEAFF	TGCAGTGCCAGATCGGGTAGTATTAACACTGAAGCTTTCTTT
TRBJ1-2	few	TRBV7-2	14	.	CASSLGRGYYGYTF	TGTGCCAGCAGCTTAGGGAGGGGTTACTATGGCTACACCTTC
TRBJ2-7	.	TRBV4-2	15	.	CASSQDAGDAYEQYF	TGTGCCAGCAGCCAAGATGCTGGCGACGCCTACGAGCAGTACTTC
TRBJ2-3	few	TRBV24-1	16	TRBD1	CATSDSGTGVSDTQYF	TGTGCCACCAGTGACTCCGGGACAGGGGTGTCAGATACGCAGTATTTT
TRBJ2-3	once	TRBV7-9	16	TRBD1	CASSPPGQGPTDTQYF	TGTGCCAGCAGCCCCCCGGGACAGGGGCCCACAGATACGCAGTATTTT
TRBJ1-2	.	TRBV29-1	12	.	CSVDSTLQGYTF	TGCAGCGTTGACTCCACCCTCCAGGGCTACACCTTC
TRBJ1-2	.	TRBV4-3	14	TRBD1	CASNSHRDRDGYTF	TGCGCCAGCAACTCTCATAGGGACAGGGACGGCTACACCTTC
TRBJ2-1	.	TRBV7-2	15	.	CASSLARGTNNEQFF	TGTGCCAGCAGCTTAGCCAGGGGCACAAACAATGAGCAGTTCTTC
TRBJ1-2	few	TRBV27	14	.	CASSLSPLGSGYTF	TGTGCCAGCAGTTTATCTCCCCTCGGGAGTGGCTACACCTTC
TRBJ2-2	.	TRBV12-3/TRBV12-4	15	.	CASSLAGANTGELFF	TGTGCCAGCAGTTTAGCAGGGGCGAACACCGGGGAGCTGTTTTTT
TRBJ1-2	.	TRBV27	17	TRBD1	CASSLSQGTGRFSGYTF	TGTGCCAGCAGTTTATCCCAGGGGACAGGGAGGTTTTCTGGCTACACCTTC
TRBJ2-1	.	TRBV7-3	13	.	CASSSDSASEQFF	TGTGCCAGCAGCTCCGATAGCGCCTCAGAGCAGTTCTTC
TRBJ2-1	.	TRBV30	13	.	CAWSATRYEGQFF	TGTGCCTGGAGTGCCACCCGTTACGAGGGGCAGTTCTTC
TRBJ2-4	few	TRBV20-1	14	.	CSARDGSSKNIQYF	TGCAGTGCTAGAGATGGTTCATCCAAAAACATTCAGTACTTC
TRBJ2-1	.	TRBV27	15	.	CASRTGGKGYNEQFF	TGTGCCAGCAGAACTGGCGGGAAGGGGTACAATGAGCAGTTCTTC
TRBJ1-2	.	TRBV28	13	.	CASNWWGAGGYTF	TGTGCCAGCAACTGGTGGGGGGCGGGTGGCTACACCTTC
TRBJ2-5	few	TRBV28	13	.	CASSNSGGLTQYF	TGTGCCAGCAGTAACAGCGGCGGGTTGACCCAGTACTTC
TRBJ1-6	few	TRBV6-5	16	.	CASTPQGGPYNSPLHF	TGTGCCAGCACCCCCCAGGGAGGCCCCTATAATTCACCCCTCCACTTT
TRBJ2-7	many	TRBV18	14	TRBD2	CASSTTSDPYEQYF	TGTGCCAGCTCAACTACTAGCGACCCCTACGAGCAGTACTTC
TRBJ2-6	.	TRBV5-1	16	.	CASSPHTDSGANVLTF	TGCGCCAGCAGCCCCCACACGGACTCTGGGGCCAACGTCCTGACTTTC
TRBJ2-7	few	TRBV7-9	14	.	CASSSWSSSYEQYF	TGTGCCAGCAGCTCCTGGAGCAGCTCCTACGAGCAGTACTTC
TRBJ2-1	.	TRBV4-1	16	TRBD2	CASSQDPSGGVNEQFF	TGCGCCAGCAGCCAAGATCCCAGCGGGGGGGTCAATGAGCAGTTCTTC
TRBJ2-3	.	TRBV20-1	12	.	CSATAESDTQYF	TGCAGTGCTACAGCGGAGTCTGATACGCAGTATTTT
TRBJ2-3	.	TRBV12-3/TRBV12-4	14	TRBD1	CAGSPPTGTDTQYF	TGTGCCGGCAGTCCACCGACAGGGACAGATACGCAGTATTTT
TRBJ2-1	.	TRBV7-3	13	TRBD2	CASRATSGSEQFF	TGTGCCAGCCGTGCGACTAGCGGGAGTGAGCAGTTCTTC
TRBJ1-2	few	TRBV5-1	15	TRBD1	CASSQDRGRLGGYTF	TGCGCCAGCAGCCAGGACAGGGGACGCTTGGGGGGCTACACCTTC